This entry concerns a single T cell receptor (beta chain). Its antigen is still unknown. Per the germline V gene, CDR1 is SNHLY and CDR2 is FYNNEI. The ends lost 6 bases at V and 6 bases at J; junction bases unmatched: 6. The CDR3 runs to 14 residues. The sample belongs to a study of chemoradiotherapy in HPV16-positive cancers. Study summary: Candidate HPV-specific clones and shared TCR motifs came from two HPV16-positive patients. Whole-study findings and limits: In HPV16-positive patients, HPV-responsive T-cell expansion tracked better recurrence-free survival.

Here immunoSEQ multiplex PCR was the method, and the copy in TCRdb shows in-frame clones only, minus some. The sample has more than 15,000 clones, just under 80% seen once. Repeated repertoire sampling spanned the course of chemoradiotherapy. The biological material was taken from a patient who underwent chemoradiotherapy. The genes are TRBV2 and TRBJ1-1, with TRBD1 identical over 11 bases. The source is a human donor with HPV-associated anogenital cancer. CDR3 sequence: CASSVGQGDPEAFF. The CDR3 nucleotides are TGTGCCAGCAGCGTGGGACAGGGGGACCCTGAAGCTTTCTTT.